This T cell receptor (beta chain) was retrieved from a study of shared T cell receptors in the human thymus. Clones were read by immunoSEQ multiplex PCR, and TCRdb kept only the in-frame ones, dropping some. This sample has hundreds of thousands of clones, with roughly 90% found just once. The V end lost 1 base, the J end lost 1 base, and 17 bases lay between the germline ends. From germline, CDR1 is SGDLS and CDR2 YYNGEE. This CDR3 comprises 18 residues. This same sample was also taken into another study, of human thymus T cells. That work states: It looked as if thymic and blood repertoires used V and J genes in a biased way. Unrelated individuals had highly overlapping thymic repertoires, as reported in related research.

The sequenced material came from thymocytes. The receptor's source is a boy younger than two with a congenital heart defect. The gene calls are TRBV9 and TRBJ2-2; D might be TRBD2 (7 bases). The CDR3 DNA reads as TGTGCCAGCAGCGTAAGGGGGGGGCAGGGGAGGAACACCGGGGAGCTGTTTTTT. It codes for CASSVRGGQGRNTGELFF.